The TCR beta chain described here comes from a study of blood T cell repertoires in COVID-19. This CDR3 has 17 amino acids. Germline CDR1 reads SGHNT; CDR2 reads YENEEA. V was clipped by 1 base and J by 2 bases; unmatched bases: 9. Per the original data handling: Reference gene primer amplification yielded estimated nucleated cell counts. Assay used: immunoSEQ multiplex PCR; TCRdb lists only in-frame clones, some missing. V, J and clone size are those of that table, while D and trimming were read from the DNA. This sample yields fewer than 300,000 clones, of which 81% are seen a single time; around 3% belongs to the top ten. This clone was seen a handful of times.

This clonotype originated in a woman aged 60-75 years with active or convalescent COVID-19. The V gene is TRBV11-3, the J gene TRBJ2-5; TRBD2 matches at 8 bases. Sequencing used peripheral blood. The DNA of the CDR3 is TGTGCCAGCAGCTTAGGCATAGCGGGGTCGACACAAGAGACCCAGTACTTC. As protein: CASSLGIAGSTQETQYF.